This paragraph reports one T cell receptor beta chain. The target antigen is unknown. The data were produced by immunoSEQ multiplex PCR, yet TCRdb's version contains in-frame clones alone and is incomplete. This repertoire shows over 1,500 clones, 11% found once; its top ten account for about 14%. This entry belongs to a study of tumour-infiltrating T cells in Burkitt lymphoma. On the study more broadly: This cohort included all epidemiological subtypes of Burkitt lymphoma. Overall and progression-free survival were predicted by productive clonality. General study points: Many Burkitt lymphoma patients shared several public clonotypes.

CDR1 is SGHNT, CDR2 YYREEE, per germline (reference sequence). This CDR3 has 16 residues. Trimming at V came to 4 bases and at J to 8 bases, leaving 14 bases not matched to a gene. The V call is TRBV5-4, the J call TRBJ1-1; 10 bases are a match to TRBD1. Sequencing was carried out using tumor tissue. The sequence was obtained from a human donor with Burkitt lymphoma. The CDR3: CASSRGQGGMAIEAFF. CDR3 nucleotide sequence: TGTGCCAGCAGCCGCGGACAGGGGGGGATGGCAATCGAAGCTTTCTTT.